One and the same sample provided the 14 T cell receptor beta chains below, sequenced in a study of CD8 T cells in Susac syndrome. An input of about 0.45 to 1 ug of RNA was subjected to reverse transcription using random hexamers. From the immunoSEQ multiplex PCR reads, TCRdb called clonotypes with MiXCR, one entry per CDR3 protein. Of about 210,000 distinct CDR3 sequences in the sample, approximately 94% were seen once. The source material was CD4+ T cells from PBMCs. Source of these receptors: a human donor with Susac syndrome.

CDR3 protein: CASSLNPLAGVYNEQFF. Written as DNA, the CDR3 is TGTGCCAGCAGTCTAAACCCCTTAGCGGGGGTGTACAATGAGCAGTTCTTC. V is TRBV6-2 or TRBV6-3 and J is TRBJ2-1; 9 bases fit TRBD2. Germline-derived CDR1 and CDR2 are MNHEY and SVGEGT. The CDR3 totals 17 residues. The V gene end was trimmed by 5 bases and the J gene end by 4 bases; junction bases not matched to a gene: 12.

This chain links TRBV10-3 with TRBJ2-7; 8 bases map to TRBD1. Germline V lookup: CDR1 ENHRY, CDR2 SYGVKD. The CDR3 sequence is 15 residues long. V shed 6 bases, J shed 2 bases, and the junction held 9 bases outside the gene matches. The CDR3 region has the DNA TGTGCCATCAGGGACGACAGGGGCACTACCTACGAGCAGTACTTC. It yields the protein CAIRDDRGTTYEQYF.

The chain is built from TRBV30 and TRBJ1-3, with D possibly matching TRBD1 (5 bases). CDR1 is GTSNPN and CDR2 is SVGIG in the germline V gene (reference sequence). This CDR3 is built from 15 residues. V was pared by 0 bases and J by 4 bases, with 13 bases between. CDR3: CAWSVESGNGNTIYF. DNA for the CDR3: TGTGCCTGGAGTGTTGAATCAGGGAACGGAAACACCATATATTTT.

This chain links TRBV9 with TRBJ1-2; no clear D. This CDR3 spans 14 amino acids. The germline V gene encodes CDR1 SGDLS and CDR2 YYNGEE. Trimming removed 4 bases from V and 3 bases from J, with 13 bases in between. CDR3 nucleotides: TGTGCCAGCAGCCCTCGCGTGAGTGACTATGGCTACACCTTC. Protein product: CASSPRVSDYGYTF.

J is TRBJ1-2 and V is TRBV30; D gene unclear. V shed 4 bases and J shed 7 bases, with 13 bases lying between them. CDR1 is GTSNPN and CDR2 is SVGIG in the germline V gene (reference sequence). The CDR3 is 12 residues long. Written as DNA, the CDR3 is TGTGCCTGGAAACCGGCCGACGGTGGCTACACCTTC. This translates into CAWKPADGGYTF. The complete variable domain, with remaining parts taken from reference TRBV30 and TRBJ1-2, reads SQTIHQWPATLVQPVGSPLSLECTVEGTSNPNLYWYRQAAGRGLQLLFYSVGIGQISSEVPQNLSASRPQDRQFILSSKKLLLSDSGFYLCAWKPADGGYTFGSGTRLTVV.

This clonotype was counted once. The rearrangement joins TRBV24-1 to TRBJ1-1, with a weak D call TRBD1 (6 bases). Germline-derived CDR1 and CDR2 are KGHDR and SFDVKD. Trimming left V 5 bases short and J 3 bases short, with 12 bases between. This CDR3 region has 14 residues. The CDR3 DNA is TGTGCCACCAGTGGAGGGGGATTCGACACTGAAGCTTTCTTT. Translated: CATSGGGFDTEAFF.

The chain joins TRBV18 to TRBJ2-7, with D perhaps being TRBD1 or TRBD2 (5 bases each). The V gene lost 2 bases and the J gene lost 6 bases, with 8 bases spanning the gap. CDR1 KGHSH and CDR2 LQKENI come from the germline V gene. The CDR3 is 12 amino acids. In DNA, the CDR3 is TGTGCCAGCTCACCAGAGGGGACCGAGCAGTACTTC. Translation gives CASSPEGTEQYF.

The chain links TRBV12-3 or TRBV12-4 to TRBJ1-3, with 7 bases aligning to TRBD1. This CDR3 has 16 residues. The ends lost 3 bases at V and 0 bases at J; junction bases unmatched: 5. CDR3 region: CASSLRDSHSGNTIYF. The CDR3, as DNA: TGTGCCAGCAGTTTGAGGGACAGCCACTCTGGAAACACCATATATTTT.

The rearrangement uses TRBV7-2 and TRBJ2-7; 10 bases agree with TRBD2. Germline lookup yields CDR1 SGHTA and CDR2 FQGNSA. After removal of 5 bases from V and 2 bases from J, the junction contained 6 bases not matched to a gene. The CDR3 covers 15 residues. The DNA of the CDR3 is TGTGCCAGCAGCGCCCTAGCGGGGGCCGCCTACGAGCAGTACTTC. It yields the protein CASSALAGAAYEQYF.

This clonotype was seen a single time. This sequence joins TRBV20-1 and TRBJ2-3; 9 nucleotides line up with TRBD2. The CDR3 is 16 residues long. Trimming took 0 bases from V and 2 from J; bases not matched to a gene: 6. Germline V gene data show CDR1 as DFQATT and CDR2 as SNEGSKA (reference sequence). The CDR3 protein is CSARDSTSGSTDTQYF. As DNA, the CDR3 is TGCAGTGCTAGAGATTCCACTAGCGGGTCCACAGATACGCAGTATTTT.

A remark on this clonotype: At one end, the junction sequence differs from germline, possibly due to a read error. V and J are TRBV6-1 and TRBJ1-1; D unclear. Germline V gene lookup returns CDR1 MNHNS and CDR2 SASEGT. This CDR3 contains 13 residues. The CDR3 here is CASTEGLNTEAFF. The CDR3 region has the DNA TGTGCCAGCACTGAAGGCTTGAACACTGAAGCTTTCTTT.

DNA of the CDR3: TGTGCCAGCAGCCCCAACAGGGCTGGGGCCAACGTCCTGACTTTC. Protein: CASSPNRAGANVLTF. The chain combines TRBV9 with TRBJ2-6; a weak D match, TRBD1 (6 bases). The CDR3 extends over 15 amino acids. CDR1 is SGDLS, CDR2 YYNGEE, per germline. The V end was cut by 4 bases, the J end by 2 bases, with 10 bases between.

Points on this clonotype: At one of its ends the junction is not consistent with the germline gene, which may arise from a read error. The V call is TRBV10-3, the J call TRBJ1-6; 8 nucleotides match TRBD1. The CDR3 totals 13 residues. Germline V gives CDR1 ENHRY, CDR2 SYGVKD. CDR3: CATSGQGESPLHF. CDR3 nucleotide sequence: TGTGCCACCAGTGGACAGGGAGAATCACCCCTCCACTTT.

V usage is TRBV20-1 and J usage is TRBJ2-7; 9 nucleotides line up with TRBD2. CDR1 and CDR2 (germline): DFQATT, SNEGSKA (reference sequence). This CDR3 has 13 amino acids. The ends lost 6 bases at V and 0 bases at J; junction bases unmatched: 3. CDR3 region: CSALAGSSYEQYF. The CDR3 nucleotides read TGCAGTGCCCTAGCGGGGTCCTCCTACGAGCAGTACTTC.